The 13 T cell receptor beta chains presented below share a single source sample, sequenced in a study of human T cells and chemical hapten exposure (dated by TCRdb to the early 2020s). The sample's time point label is to be understood as: pre-sensitization, week 0. The sample's treatment or condition label, decoded: therapeutic diphenylcyclopropenone sensitization with weekly scalp DPC. The method behind the library was RACE. The instrument given in TCRdb is NextSeq 500. TCRdb handled the public reads itself, with Q25 trimming in fastp and clone calling in MiXCR, and kept productive beta chains. Identical CDR3 protein sequences are pooled into one entry, listed with their most common genes and DNA. This sample comprises approximately 370,000 distinct CDR3 sequences, 5% to 6.5% of them detected only once. The ten most abundant clones make up under 9.5% of the sample. This sample comprised whole blood, obtained in connection with sensitization to the hapten diphenylcyclopropenone (DPC). The receptor set was obtained from a woman aged 18-29 years with alopecia areata. Some clones in this sample may be carry-over from other donors' samples.

This clonotype was seen more than once but under ten times. The chain uses TRBV7-2 and TRBJ2-3, with 7 bases fitting TRBD1. After removal of 5 bases from V and 0 bases from J, the junction contained 11 bases not matched to a gene. Germline lookup yields CDR1 SGHTA and CDR2 FQGNSA. The CDR3 length is 17 residues. DNA of the CDR3: TGTGCCAGCAGCCCGCCCCGACAGGGAATAAGCACAGATACGCAGTATTTT. Amino acids: CASSPPRQGISTDTQYF.

This clonotype was found many times. CDR3 protein: CASRLNNEKLFF. In nucleotides, the CDR3 is TGTGCCAGCAGACTGAATAATGAAAAACTGTTTTTT. This chain uses TRBV6-2 or TRBV6-3 with TRBJ1-4; D remains unclear. V was shortened by 6 bases and J by 4 bases, with 6 bases between the two germline ends. The CDR3 covers 12 residues. CDR1 and CDR2 (germline): MNHEY, SVGEGT.

This clonotype was counted many times. V usage is TRBV5-1 and J usage is TRBJ2-7, with 10 positions matching TRBD1. The CDR3 is made up of 13 amino acids. CDR1 is SGHRS and CDR2 is YFSETQ in the germline V gene. The V gene end was trimmed by 6 bases and the J gene end by 5 bases; junction bases not matched to a gene: 5. CDR3 DNA: TGCGCCAGCAAGCCGGGACAGGGGAACGAGCAGTACTTC. Translation gives CASKPGQGNEQYF.

This clonotype was observed a handful of times. The chain recombines TRBV7-8 with TRBJ2-1; TRBD2 might be the D (6 bases). Trimming shortened V by 5 bases and J by 8 bases, and 16 bases separated the two germline ends. Looked up from germline, CDR1 is SGHVS and CDR2 is FQNEAQ. The CDR3 length is 14 residues. The CDR3, as DNA: TGTGCCAGCAGCCAGGGAGGTCCCGAGGATGAGCAGTTCTTC. Residues: CASSQGGPEDEQFF.

There are a few counts of this clonotype. The chain employs TRBV7-8 and TRBJ1-1; D unclear. Per the germline V gene, CDR1 is SGHVS and CDR2 is FQNEAQ. The CDR3 consists of 14 residues. Trimming removed 1 base from V and 3 bases from J, with 9 bases in between. The CDR3 loop is CASSLVSMYTEAFF. DNA of the CDR3: TGTGCCAGCAGCTTAGTCTCGATGTACACTGAAGCTTTCTTT.

The chain joins TRBV6-1 to TRBJ2-6; 8 nucleotides match TRBD1. CDR1 is MNHNS and CDR2 is SASEGT in the germline V gene. The CDR3 sequence is 17 residues long. The junction had 5 bases not matched to a gene; V was cut back by 2 bases and J by 2 bases. The CDR3 coding sequence is TGTGCCAGCAGTGAATCAGGGGGCATGGCTGGGGCCAACGTCCTGACTTTC. Its protein product is CASSESGGMAGANVLTF.

The genes are TRBV7-9 and TRBJ2-4; TRBD1 matches at 8 bases. V gave up 5 bases and J gave up 9 bases; unmatched junction bases: 9. There are 14 residues in the CDR3. The germline CDR1 and CDR2 sequences are SEHNR and FQNEAQ (reference sequence). The chain's CDR3 is CASSRGQGEGIQYF. The CDR3 DNA reads as TGTGCCAGCAGCAGAGGACAGGGTGAGGGCATTCAGTACTTC.

V and J are TRBV4-2 and TRBJ2-1, with a weak D call TRBD1 (6 bases). V was cut by 4 bases and J by 6 bases, with 13 bases left in between. The CDR3 is made up of 14 amino acids. CDR1 is LGHNA, CDR2 YNFKEQ, per germline. The CDR3 spells CASSPIQDSNEQFF. The CDR3 DNA reads TGTGCCAGCAGCCCAATCCAGGACAGCAATGAGCAGTTCTTC.

Remarks on this clonotype: This may stem from a read error, because a much larger clone lies one nucleotide away. This chain joins TRBV7-9 and TRBJ2-7; D may correspond to TRBD1 or TRBD2 (6 bases each). V lost 5 bases and J lost 0, with 14 bases in between. The CDR3 extends over 15 amino acids. Germline loops: CDR1 SEHNR, CDR2 FQNEAQ (reference sequence). The CDR3 here is CASSRGTPNSYEQYF. CDR3 in DNA: TGTGCCAGCAGCCGCGGGACACCGAACTCCTACGAGCAGTACTTC.

This clonotype was seen a few times. CDR3 protein: CASSLRGVVRDTQYF. DNA for the CDR3: TGTGCCAGCAGCTTGAGGGGGGTAGTTAGAGATACGCAGTATTTT. The chain carries TRBV7-2 and TRBJ2-3; D tentatively fits TRBD1 or TRBD2 (6 bases each). Deletions cut 3 bases from V and 5 bases from J, with 15 bases between. The CDR3 extends over 15 amino acids. In germline, CDR1 is SGHTA, CDR2 FQGNSA.

V gene TRBV20-1 combines with J gene TRBJ1-1, with a tentative D call TRBD1 (6 bases). The CDR3 runs 14 residues. Germline V gives CDR1 DFQATT, CDR2 SNEGSKA (reference sequence). The CDR3 reads CTLDGQPMNTEAFF. The CDR3 region has the DNA TGCACTTTAGACGGACAGCCGATGAACACTGAAGCTTTCTTT.

This clonotype was seen repeatedly, ten times or more. The chain uses TRBV3-1 and TRBJ2-2, with D perhaps TRBD2 (6 bases). Looked up from germline, CDR1 is LGHDT and CDR2 is YNNKEL (reference sequence). This CDR3 has 14 amino acids. Written as DNA, the CDR3 is TGTGCTTGCAGTTGGGGGGACAACACCGGGGAGCTGTTTTTT. This encodes CACSWGDNTGELFF. The whole variable domain, remainder taken from reference TRBV3-1 and TRBJ2-2, is DTAVSQTPKYLVTQMGNDKSIKCEQNLGHDTMYWYKQDSKKFLKIMFSYNNKELIINETVPNRFSPKSPDKAHLNLHINSLELGDSAVYFCACSWGDNTGELFFGEGSRLTVL.

This clonotype has more than one count but fewer than ten. The rearrangement joins TRBV27 to TRBJ2-3; TRBD2 might be the D (5 bases). The CDR3 consists of 13 residues. Trimming removed 4 bases from V and 4 bases from J, with 9 bases in between. Germline V gives CDR1 MNHEY, CDR2 SMNVEV (reference sequence). The CDR3 spells CASSSGSSDTQYF. DNA of the CDR3: TGTGCCAGCAGTTCTGGGAGTTCAGATACGCAGTATTTT.